This record looks at one TCR beta chain sequence and its context. This sample was included in a study of blood T cell repertoires in COVID-19. On the study more broadly: PBMCs, B-cell-depleted T cells, or T cells provided the cDNA or gDNA that made up the material.

V shed 1 base and J shed 7 bases, with 16 bases lying between them. The germline V gene has CDR1 LGHDT and CDR2 YNNKEL (reference sequence). There are 15 residues in the CDR3. Methods used by the authors: Amplifying reference gene primers gave estimates of nucleated cell counts. The table came from immunoSEQ multiplex PCR; TCRdb's copy has only in-frame clones and leaves some out. Clone size and the V and J calls come from that table; the DNA yielded D and trimming. The sample shows a few hundred thousand clones, roughly 80% of them seen only once. The chain carries TRBV3-1 (or the pseudogene TRBV3-2) and TRBJ1-2; D is unclear. The sequence was obtained from a woman between 18 and 29 years old with acute or convalescent COVID-19. The sample taken for sequencing was peripheral blood. CDR3 protein: CASSQGFAGLGGYTF. DNA of the CDR3: TGTGCCAGCAGCCAAGGTTTCGCGGGTCTCGGTGGCTACACCTTC.